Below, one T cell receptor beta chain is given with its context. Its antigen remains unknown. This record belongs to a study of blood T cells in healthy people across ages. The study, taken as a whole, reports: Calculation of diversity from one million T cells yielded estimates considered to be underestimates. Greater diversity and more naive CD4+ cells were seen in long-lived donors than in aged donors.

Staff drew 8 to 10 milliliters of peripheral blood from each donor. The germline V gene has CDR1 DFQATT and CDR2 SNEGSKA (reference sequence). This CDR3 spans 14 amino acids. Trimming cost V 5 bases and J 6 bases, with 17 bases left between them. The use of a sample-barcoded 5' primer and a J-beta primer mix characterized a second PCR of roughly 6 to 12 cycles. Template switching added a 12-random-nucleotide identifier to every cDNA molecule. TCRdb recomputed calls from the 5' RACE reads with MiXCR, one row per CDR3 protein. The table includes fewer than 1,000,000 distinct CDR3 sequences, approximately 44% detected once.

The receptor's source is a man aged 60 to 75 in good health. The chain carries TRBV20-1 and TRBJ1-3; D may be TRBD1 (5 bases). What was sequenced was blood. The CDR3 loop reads CSASRHQGTNTIYF. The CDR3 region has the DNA TGCAGTGCTTCCCGCCACCAGGGAACAAACACCATATATTTT.